This T cell receptor beta chain was captured by sequencing in a study of blood T cell repertoires in COVID-19. In assigning cohorts, the study relied on participant-reported clinical history. V lost 4 bases to trimming and J lost 4 bases; unmatched junction nucleotides: 5. From germline, CDR1 is MNHEY and CDR2 SVGAGI. There are 15 residues in the CDR3. Original data processing: Cell counts per sample came from amplifying reference gene primers. Sequencing used immunoSEQ multiplex PCR; TCRdb keeps in-frame clones, though not all of them. That table gives V, J and clone size, and the DNA gave D and trimming. The table records roughly 200,000 clones, 86% of them present only once.

The sample was PBMCs or T cells enriched from blood (not recorded which). The rearrangement links TRBV6-5 to TRBJ2-3, with 10 bases that match TRBD1. The TCR comes from a woman in her thirties or forties in a cohort exposed to, infected with or recovered from COVID-19 (not recorded which). The CDR3 nucleotides read TGTGCCAGCAGTTTCGGGACAGGGGCCCCAGATACGCAGTATTTT. Translated, it gives CASSFGTGAPDTQYF.